This passage covers 21 T cell receptor beta chains from one sample sequenced in a study of T cell changes during pregnancy in multiple sclerosis. The data were produced by immunoSEQ multiplex PCR, yet TCRdb's version contains in-frame clones alone and is incomplete. The data show around 70,000 clones, just under 95% seen once. The sequenced sample was peripheral blood, obtained in the second trimester of pregnancy. The receptor set was obtained from a female donor with multiple sclerosis, enrolled in a pregnancy study.

The rearrangement links TRBV4-1 to TRBJ2-3, with 10 bases lining up with TRBD2. The germline CDR1 and CDR2 sequences are MGHRA and YSYEKL. Germline trimming cut 1 base from V and 3 bases from J; bases unmatched to any gene: 4. This CDR3 is built from 16 residues. In DNA form, the CDR3 reads TGCGCCAGCAGCCAAGTGGGACTAGCGAAGACAGATACGCAGTATTTT. As protein: CASSQVGLAKTDTQYF.

V gene TRBV7-2 combines with J gene TRBJ2-7; 10 bases line up with TRBD1. CDR3 size: 16 residues. Germline CDR1 is SGHTA and CDR2 is FQGNSA. Trimming cost V 1 base and J 6 bases; bases outside gene matches: 9. CDR3 DNA sequence: TGTGCCAGCAGCTTAGGTTCCTGGGACAGGGGTTCCGAGCAGTACTTC. The encoded protein is CASSLGSWDRGSEQYF.

The V and J genes are TRBV5-1 and TRBJ2-4, with 8 bases that match TRBD2. This CDR3 has 19 residues. V lost 1 base, J lost 0 bases, and 12 bases stayed unmatched. CDR1 is SGHRS, CDR2 YFSETQ, per germline. The CDR3 region is CASSLSGGGMRLAKNIQYF. CDR3 DNA: TGCGCCAGCAGCTTGAGTGGCGGGGGGATGCGACTAGCCAAAAACATTCAGTACTTC.

This clone was recorded a few times. The chain carries TRBV6-5 and TRBJ2-7, with 8 bases matching TRBD2. The CDR3 covers 14 residues. The germline gives CDR1 MNHEY, CDR2 SVGAGI. Trimming took 2 bases from V and 4 from J; bases not matched to a gene: 4. The CDR3 sequence is CASSYGTRSYEQYF. The CDR3 bases are TGTGCCAGCAGTTACGGGACTAGGAGTTACGAGCAGTACTTC.

The rearrangement uses TRBV30 and TRBJ1-2, with 8 positions matching TRBD1. The CDR3 covers 14 residues. V lost 5 bases to trimming and J lost 6 bases; unmatched junction nucleotides: 11. Germline assignment: CDR1 GTSNPN and CDR2 SVGIG (reference sequence). The CDR3, as DNA: TGTGCCTGGGGTCTAACCAGGGGGCGGGATGGCTACACCTTC. Translated, it gives CAWGLTRGRDGYTF.

This sequence joins TRBV5-1 and TRBJ2-7; TRBD1 matches at 7 bases. V lost 6 bases to trimming and J lost 6 bases; unmatched junction nucleotides: 12. From germline, CDR1 is SGHRS and CDR2 YFSETQ. The CDR3 covers 14 residues. The CDR3 nucleotides are TGCGCCAGCACCCTGGACAGGTCGGTCGGCGAGCAGTACTTC. Protein: CASTLDRSVGEQYF. Supplemented by reference TRBV5-1 and TRBJ2-7, the full variable domain reads KAGVTQTPRYLIKTRGQQVTLSCSPISGHRSVSWYQQTPGQGLQFLFEYFSETQRNKGNFPGRFSGRQFSNSRSEMNVSTLELGDSALYLCASTLDRSVGEQYFGPGTRLTVT.

This sequence joins TRBV7-2 and TRBJ2-5; no clear D. The CDR3 runs 12 residues. The V gene lost 3 bases and the J gene lost 0 bases, with 2 bases spanning the gap. Germline loops: CDR1 SGHTA, CDR2 FQGNSA. The CDR3 nucleotides read TGTGCCAGCAGCTTCAACCAAGAGACCCAGTACTTC. Its translation is CASSFNQETQYF.

The CDR3 region is CASNFQGAHGYTF. CDR3 DNA sequence: TGTGCCAGCAACTTTCAGGGGGCCCATGGCTACACCTTC. The V call is TRBV2, the J call TRBJ1-2; 8 bases are a match to TRBD1. The CDR3 length is 13 residues. CDR1 and CDR2 (germline): SNHLY, FYNNEI. V dropped 7 bases and J dropped 6; count of bases not matched to a gene: 7.

The chain has TRBV4-2 and TRBJ2-7; 8 bases match TRBD1. Germline V gene sequence: CDR1 LGHNA, CDR2 YNFKEQ. The CDR3 totals 15 residues. The V segment lost 5 bases and the J segment 7 bases; nucleotides outside the gene matches: 13. The CDR3 sequence: CASSTSTGAEREQYF. The CDR3 nucleotides read TGTGCCAGCAGCACTTCGACAGGGGCTGAACGGGAGCAGTACTTC.

CDR3 coding DNA: TGTGCCAGCAGCACCCCCCGAGTAGCTAAGGATGAGCAGTTCTTC. Protein sequence: CASSTPRVAKDEQFF. The chain combines TRBV2 with TRBJ2-1; D is unresolved. The CDR3 has 15 amino acids. V dropped 6 bases and J dropped 8 bases, with 20 bases sitting between them. Germline V gene sequence: CDR1 SNHLY, CDR2 FYNNEI.

This clone was picked up one time. This rearrangement joins TRBV6-5 to TRBJ1-1; no clear D. Germline CDR1 and CDR2: MNHEY and SVGAGI. This CDR3 comprises 14 residues. Trimming removed 6 bases at V and 5 bases at J, with 16 bases between. The CDR3 region is CASSRTQVETEAFF. The CDR3, as DNA: TGTGCCAGCAGCCGCACCCAGGTGGAAACTGAAGCTTTCTTT.

The CDR3 region is CASSRDPWVDSEFNEQFF. CDR3 DNA sequence: TGTGCCAGCAGCCGAGACCCTTGGGTAGACAGCGAATTCAATGAGCAGTTCTTC. J is TRBJ2-1 and V is TRBV7-2, with a tentative D call TRBD1 (5 bases). Germline CDR1 is SGHTA and CDR2 is FQGNSA. CDR3 length equals 18 residues. The V and J ends lost 5 bases and 6 bases respectively, with 26 bases between them.

This clone was counted once. The J gene is TRBJ2-7, the V gene TRBV11-2; tentatively, D is TRBD2 (6 bases). V dropped 2 bases and J dropped 0 bases, with 14 bases sitting between them. From germline, CDR1 is SGHAT and CDR2 FQNNGV. This CDR3 is 16 amino acids long. This CDR3 reads CASSLTSGRNSYEQYF. In DNA, the CDR3 is TGTGCCAGCAGCTTAACCAGCGGGCGCAACTCCTACGAGCAGTACTTC.

This chain links TRBV6-5 with TRBJ1-1; no clear D gene. Germline-derived CDR1 and CDR2 are MNHEY and SVGAGI. This CDR3 has 14 amino acids. The ends were cut back, 6 bases at V and 4 bases at J, with 15 bases in the middle. The chain's CDR3 is CASSYPGLSTEAFF. CDR3 in DNA: TGTGCCAGCAGCTATCCTGGTTTGTCCACTGAAGCTTTCTTT.

The CDR3 here is CASSLSNGWQQYF. DNA of the CDR3: TGTGCCAGCAGTTTATCGAACGGGTGGCAGCAGTACTTC. The chain uses TRBV27 and TRBJ2-7; no firm D call. V lost 0 bases, J lost 8 bases, and 11 bases lay in between. Per the germline V gene, CDR1 is MNHEY and CDR2 is SMNVEV (reference sequence). This CDR3 contains 13 residues.

This rearrangement joins TRBV7-2 to TRBJ1-1; 8 bases line up with TRBD1. From germline, CDR1 is SGHTA and CDR2 FQGNSA. V was clipped by 2 bases and J by 1 base; unmatched bases: 3. This CDR3 has 15 residues. The CDR3 region is CASSLTDRANTEAFF. The CDR3 nucleotides read TGTGCCAGCAGCTTAACGGACAGGGCGAACACTGAAGCTTTCTTT.

J is TRBJ2-7 and V is TRBV6-6, with D tentatively TRBD2 (6 bases). CDR1 MNHNY and CDR2 SVGAGI come from the germline V gene (reference sequence). V shed 7 bases and J shed 3 bases, with 19 bases lying between them. The CDR3 runs 15 residues. Here the CDR3 reads CASKEAGIQFYEQYF. The CDR3 region has the DNA TGTGCCAGCAAGGAGGCGGGGATTCAATTCTACGAGCAGTACTTC.

In DNA, the CDR3 is TGTGCCTGGAGTGCAAATTCACCCCTCCACTTT. Protein sequence: CAWSANSPLHF. The chain carries TRBV30 and TRBJ1-6; D is unresolved. Germline V lookup: CDR1 GTSNPN, CDR2 SVGIG (reference sequence). Trimming cost V 1 base and J 7 bases, with 2 bases left between them. The CDR3 sequence is 11 residues long.

The CDR3 sequence is CASTRRGRVGYGYTF. CDR3 bases: TGTGCCAGCACCCGGAGGGGGAGGGTCGGCTATGGCTACACCTTC. The chain combines TRBV28 with TRBJ1-2; tentatively, D is TRBD1 (6 bases). Germline V gives CDR1 MDHEN, CDR2 SYDVKM. V dropped 7 bases and J dropped 4 bases, with 19 bases sitting between them. The CDR3 extends over 15 amino acids.

The chain joins TRBV5-5 to TRBJ1-2; D is unresolved. The germline V gene encodes CDR1 SGHKS and CDR2 YYEKEE (reference sequence). This CDR3 comprises 13 residues. The V end lost 4 bases, the J end lost 8 bases, and 15 bases lay between the germline ends. The CDR3 nucleotides read TGTGCCAGCAGCCAAGAGGGTTCCCAGGGCTACACCTTC. Translating it yields CASSQEGSQGYTF.

The J gene is TRBJ2-7, the V gene TRBV7-9; D ambiguous. V lost 3 bases, J lost 5 bases, and 8 bases lay in between. CDR3 length equals 12 residues. Germline CDR1 is SEHNR and CDR2 is FQNEAQ (reference sequence). The CDR3 nucleotides are TGTGCCAGCAGCTTCCGTACGGACGAGCAGTACTTC. This codes for CASSFRTDEQYF.